What follows are 32 T cell receptor beta chains derived from one specimen sequenced in a study of regulatory T cells in long-lasting Graves disease listed by TCRdb under 2021. The library was obtained by multiplex PCR. The listed sequencing device is Illumina HiSeq 4000. CDR3 regions were amplified by Arm-PCR with iRepertoire HTBI primers to construct TCR beta libraries. TCRdb ran its own pipeline on the public reads, namely fastp trimming at Q25 and MiXCR clone calling, and kept in-frame beta chains. Records with the same CDR3 protein are collapsed into one entry carrying the most frequent genes and DNA. The sample table contains 500,000 to 700,000 distinct CDR3 sequences; only one count was recorded for approximately 31% of them. Clones ranked in the top ten supply around 42% of the sample. What the time point label conveys for this sample: persistent/refractory GD, antithyroid drugs over 5 years with positive TRAb. For both TCR sequencing and RNA sequencing, RNA was extracted from PBMCs in TRIzol.

The input for sequencing was peripheral blood mononuclear cells (PBMCs), taken when the disease was refractory, from a patient treated with antithyroid drugs. The receptors were gathered from a female donor with Graves disease.

This clonotype has only a few counts. CDR3 sequence: CASTPSGSSYEQYF. CDR3 coding DNA: TGTGCCAGCACCCCAAGCGGGAGCAGTTACGAGCAGTACTTC. This chain links TRBV7-9 with TRBJ2-7, with TRBD2 matching over 8 bases. The junction had 9 bases not matched to a gene; V was cut back by 7 bases and J by 4 bases. Germline V CDR1 and CDR2: SEHNR, FQNEAQ (reference sequence). The CDR3 totals 14 residues.

J is TRBJ2-7 and V is TRBV6-2 or TRBV6-3; D call uncertain. Deletions cut 5 bases from V and 1 base from J, with 6 bases between. Germline V gene sequence: CDR1 MNHEY, CDR2 SVGEGT. This CDR3 spans 12 amino acids. CDR3 nucleotide sequence: TGTGCCAGCAGTGAATTTTCCTACGAGCAGTACTTC. Protein: CASSEFSYEQYF.

The chain recombines TRBV3-1 with TRBJ1-2, with no clear D. This CDR3 has 17 amino acids. V lost 1 base and J lost 6, with 21 bases in between. Germline loops: CDR1 LGHDT, CDR2 YNNKEL (reference sequence). CDR3 loop: CASSQAIDTLQPHGYTF. The CDR3 DNA reads TGTGCCAGCAGCCAAGCGATCGACACATTACAGCCCCATGGCTACACCTTC.

V gene TRBV10-1 combines with J gene TRBJ1-2, with unresolved D. V lost 0 bases to trimming and J lost 3 bases, with 5 bases between them. The CDR3 contains 13 residues. Germline V gene sequence: CDR1 WNHNN, CDR2 SYGVQD (reference sequence). The CDR3 coding sequence is TGCGCCAGCAGTGAGTCTGTCTACTATGGCTACACCTTC. Translated: CASSESVYYGYTF.

In this sample, this clonotype turned up a few times. This sequence joins TRBV29-1 and TRBJ1-1, with 10 bases that match TRBD1. This CDR3 region has 12 residues. Germline V gives CDR1 SQVTM, CDR2 ANQGSEA. J gave up 3 bases and V 6 bases, and 1 base lay outside the gene matches. The CDR3 bases are TGCAGCGTCGGACAGGGGGACACTGAAGCTTTCTTT. Its translation is CSVGQGDTEAFF. The whole variable domain, remainder taken from reference TRBV29-1 and TRBJ1-1, is SAVISQKPSRDICQRGTSLTIQCQVDSQVTMMFWYRQQPGQSLTLIATANQGSEATYESGFVIDKFPISRPNLTFSTLTVSNMSPEDSSIYLCSVGQGDTEAFFGQGTRLTVV.

A few counts support this clonotype. The V and J genes are TRBV6-5 and TRBJ2-7, with D possibly being TRBD1 (6 bases). Trimming shortened V by 0 bases and J by 3 bases, and 12 bases separated the two germline ends. Germline lookup yields CDR1 MNHEY and CDR2 SVGAGI. The length of the CDR3 is 15 residues. CDR3 protein: CASSYSMTGRYEQYF. CDR3 nucleotides: TGTGCCAGCAGTTACTCGATGACAGGACGCTACGAGCAGTACTTC.

This clonotype showed up just a few times. The J gene is TRBJ2-7, the V gene TRBV20-1; 11 bases fit TRBD2. Trimming took 5 bases from V and 6 from J; bases not matched to a gene: 6. Germline V lookup: CDR1 DFQATT, CDR2 SNEGSKA (reference sequence). This CDR3 spans 13 amino acids. The CDR3 DNA is TGCAGTGCTTCGACTAGCGGGGACGGCGAGCAGTACTTC. This translates into CSASTSGDGEQYF.

This chain connects TRBV10-3 to TRBJ1-1, with a weak D call TRBD1 (6 bases). Trimming pared 5 bases from V and 6 bases from J, leaving 16 bases between. Germline lookup yields CDR1 ENHRY and CDR2 SYGVKD. The CDR3 covers 14 residues. The CDR3 sequence: CAISWSQGAAEAFF. CDR3 sequence (DNA): TGTGCCATCAGTTGGTCACAGGGCGCGGCTGAAGCTTTCTTT.

This clonotype turned up a few times. V and J are TRBV7-2 and TRBJ1-4; TRBD1 is a possible D gene (6 bases). Germline V CDR1 and CDR2: SGHTA, FQGNSA. The ends were cut back, 5 bases at V and 7 bases at J, with 14 bases in the middle. This CDR3 has 14 amino acids. CDR3 bases: TGTGCCAGCAGCCGACAGGCGTGGAGTGAAAAACTGTTTTTT. Translated, it gives CASSRQAWSEKLFF. Combining the CDR3 with reference TRBV7-2 and TRBJ1-4 gives the whole variable domain GAGVSQSPSNKVTEKGKDVELRCDPISGHTALYWYRQSLGQGLEFLIYFQGNSAPDKSGLPSDRFSAERTGGSVSTLTIQRTQQEDSAVYLCASSRQAWSEKLFFGSGTQLSVL.

Concerning this clonotype: Germline and junction disagree at one end, which may indicate a read error. This rearrangement joins TRBV28 to TRBJ1-2, with a tentative D call TRBD1 (6 bases). Germline CDR1 and CDR2: MDHEN and SYDVKM. The CDR3 extends over 12 amino acids. The chain's CDR3 is CASKQGHYGYPF. CDR3 coding DNA: TGCGCCAGCAAACAGGGTCACTATGGCTACCCCTTC.

The gene calls are TRBV28 and TRBJ1-5, with D perhaps matching TRBD1 (6 bases). Trimming shortened V by 6 bases and J by 3 bases, and 15 bases separated the two germline ends. The CDR3 contains 15 residues. CDR1 and CDR2 (germline): MDHEN, SYDVKM. CDR3 residues: CASRSAGDPNQPQHF. In DNA form, the CDR3 reads TGTGCCAGCAGGTCAGCAGGGGACCCCAATCAGCCCCAGCATTTT.

The chain has TRBV19 and TRBJ2-7; D gene ambiguous. The V gene's germline CDR1 is LNHDA and CDR2 SQIVND (reference sequence). The ends were cut back, 1 base at V and 0 bases at J, with 10 bases in the middle. The CDR3 contains 15 residues. In DNA form, the CDR3 reads TGTGCCAGTAGTATAGCGAGCACCCTCTCCTACGAGCAGTACTTC. Encoded protein: CASSIASTLSYEQYF.

This clonotype is a singleton in its sample. V gene TRBV7-9 combines with J gene TRBJ1-1; D remains unclear. The CDR3 spans 15 residues. V was clipped by 1 base and J by 4 bases, with 13 bases between them. Germline assignment: CDR1 SEHNR and CDR2 FQNEAQ (reference sequence). CDR3 sequence: CASSLEAGSGTEAFF. CDR3 sequence (DNA): TGTGCCAGCAGCTTAGAGGCGGGCTCCGGCACTGAAGCTTTCTTT.

About this clonotype itself: The junction shows a germline mismatch at one end, possibly a read error. The V and J genes are TRBV12-3 or TRBV12-4 and TRBJ1-6; the D is unclear. The CDR3 has 16 residues. CDR3 loop: CASSLAGSSYNSPLRF. The CDR3 DNA reads as TGTGCCAGCAGTTTAGCCGGGAGCTCCTATAATTCACCCCTCCGCTTT.

The chain employs TRBV5-4 and TRBJ1-2; unclear D gene. The germline CDR1 and CDR2 sequences are SGHNT and YYREEE (reference sequence). V was cut by 5 bases and J by 5 bases, with 13 bases left in between. CDR3 length equals 13 residues. CDR3 sequence: CASRSFVFYGYTF. The CDR3 DNA reads as TGTGCCAGCAGATCCTTTGTTTTTTATGGCTACACCTTC.

The CDR3 DNA sequence: TGTGCCAGCAGCACCGACAGGGCCCCAATCAATCAGCCCCAGCATTTT. Protein sequence: CASSTDRAPINQPQHF. The chain is built from TRBV12-3 or TRBV12-4 and TRBJ1-5, with 7 bases aligning to TRBD1. Germline trimming cut 6 bases from V and 3 bases from J; bases unmatched to any gene: 11. The CDR3 totals 16 residues.

V is TRBV9 and J is TRBJ1-1; tentative D call: TRBD1 (5 bases). CDR1 is SGDLS, CDR2 YYNGEE, per germline. This CDR3 is built from 14 residues. Between the trimmed V and J ends, which lost 2 bases and 11 bases, there was a span of 19 bases. The CDR3 DNA reads as TGTGCCAGCAGCGTGACAGTGTTCCCCACTATGGCTTTCTTT. This translates into CASSVTVFPTMAFF.

The chain combines TRBV13 with TRBJ1-1; D unresolved. The germline V gene has CDR1 PRHDT and CDR2 FYEKMQ (reference sequence). Trimming removed 2 bases at V and 6 bases at J, with 7 bases between. This CDR3 is 12 amino acids long. In DNA form, the CDR3 reads TGTGCCAGCAGCTTACGCTTCGCTGAAGCTTTCTTT. This sequence encodes CASSLRFAEAFF. Based on the CDR3 plus reference TRBV13 and TRBJ1-1, the full variable domain is AAGVIQSPRHLIKEKRETATLKCYPIPRHDTVYWYQQGPGQDPQFLISFYEKMQSDKGSIPDRFSAQQFSDYHSELNMSSLELGDSALYFCASSLRFAEAFFGQGTRLTVV.

This clonotype was observed a few times. This rearrangement joins TRBV6-1 to TRBJ1-5; TRBD1 agrees at 7 bases. The V gene's germline CDR1 is MNHNS and CDR2 SASEGT. Trimming took 6 bases from V and 3 from J; bases not matched to a gene: 8. CDR3 length equals 15 residues. CDR3 nucleotides: TGTGCCAGCAGCCCCGACAGGGAATTCAATCAGCCCCAGCATTTT. Protein sequence: CASSPDREFNQPQHF.

This rearrangement joins TRBV6-2 or TRBV6-3 to TRBJ1-1, with D uncertain. V lost 6 bases, J lost 1 base, and 12 bases lay in between. This CDR3 spans 14 amino acids. Germline V gene lookup returns CDR1 MNHEY and CDR2 SVGEGT. Here the CDR3 reads CASRPHLTNTEAFF. The CDR3 bases are TGTGCCAGCAGACCCCATCTAACGAACACTGAAGCTTTCTTT.

The V and J genes are TRBV29-1 and TRBJ1-2, with TRBD1 matching over 8 bases. The ends lost 2 bases at V and 2 bases at J; junction bases unmatched: 10. From germline, CDR1 is SQVTM and CDR2 ANQGSEA. The CDR3 has 16 residues. The CDR3: CSVEIYRTGWNYGYTF. For the CDR3, the DNA is TGCAGCGTTGAAATTTACCGGACAGGGTGGAACTATGGCTACACCTTC.

The CDR3 loop reads CASSLRNRGLNTEAFF. In DNA, the CDR3 is TGTGCCAGCAGCCTCCGGAACAGGGGGCTGAACACTGAAGCTTTCTTT. The V and J genes are TRBV5-4 and TRBJ1-1; 9 bases are shared with TRBD1. The V segment lost 4 bases and the J segment 0 bases; nucleotides outside the gene matches: 7. CDR3 length: 16 amino acids. From germline, CDR1 is SGHNT and CDR2 YYREEE (reference sequence). The whole variable domain, filled in from reference TRBV5-4 and TRBJ1-1, reads ETGVTQSPTHLIKTRGQQVTLRCSSQSGHNTVSWYQQALGQGPQFIFQYYREEENGRGNFPPRFSGLQFPNYSSELNVNALELDDSALYLCASSLRNRGLNTEAFFGQGTRLTVV.

This chain uses TRBV5-5 with TRBJ2-5, with D possibly being TRBD2 (6 bases). The V end was cut by 2 bases, the J end by 4 bases, with 15 bases between. Per the germline V gene, CDR1 is SGHKS and CDR2 is YYEKEE (reference sequence). The length of the CDR3 is 15 residues. The CDR3 is CASSFRQDGRETQYF. The CDR3, as DNA: TGTGCCAGCAGCTTCCGCCAGGACGGGAGAGAGACCCAGTACTTC.

CDR3 in amino acids: CASSLESGVYGYTF. As DNA, the CDR3 is TGCGCCAGCAGCTTGGAATCTGGGGTATATGGCTACACCTTC. The rearrangement uses TRBV5-1 and TRBJ1-2, with D hard to call. Trimming took 0 bases from V and 5 from J, leaving 11 bases between them. This CDR3 spans 14 amino acids. CDR1 is SGHRS, CDR2 YFSETQ, per germline.

On this clonotype itself: A much bigger clone sits one base away, suggesting this may be a read error. The genes are TRBV30 and TRBJ2-5, with 9 bases lining up with TRBD2. Germline trimming cut 4 bases from V and 3 bases from J; bases unmatched to any gene: 0. The CDR3 consists of 12 residues. The germline V gene has CDR1 GTSNPN and CDR2 SVGIG (reference sequence). CDR3 DNA: TGTGCCTGGACTAGCGGGGAAGAGACCCAGTACTTC. It specifies CAWTSGEETQYF.

In this sample, this clonotype turned up a few times. V and J are TRBV6-1 and TRBJ1-4, with 9 bases matching TRBD1. Germline V gives CDR1 MNHNS, CDR2 SASEGT. The V gene end was trimmed by 5 bases and the J gene end by 6 bases; junction bases not matched to a gene: 4. The CDR3 has 14 amino acids. Here the CDR3 reads CASSTGTGYEKLFF. CDR3 nucleotide sequence: TGTGCCAGCAGTACCGGGACAGGGTATGAAAAACTGTTTTTT.

This clonotype occurred many times. V is TRBV29-1 and J is TRBJ2-2, with 11 bases aligning to TRBD2. The CDR3 consists of 16 residues. Per germline, CDR1 SQVTM and CDR2 ANQGSEA. V was pared by 6 bases and J by 4 bases, with 10 bases of the junction left unmatched. CDR3 amino acids: CSVRLAGSAGTGELFF. CDR3 in DNA: TGCAGCGTCCGACTAGCGGGAAGTGCGGGCACCGGGGAGCTGTTTTTT.

V gene TRBV29-1 combines with J gene TRBJ1-4; D gene uncertain. The CDR3 spans 12 residues. Between the trimmed V and J ends, which lost 7 bases and 5 bases, there was a span of 11 bases. CDR1 and CDR2 (germline): SQVTM, ANQGSEA. The CDR3 sequence is CSAGWRNEKLFF. For the CDR3, the DNA is TGCAGCGCGGGGTGGAGAAATGAAAAACTGTTTTTT.

This chain joins TRBV6-5 and TRBJ2-4; no reliable D call. V lost 2 bases and J lost 6, with 14 bases in between. Germline V lookup: CDR1 MNHEY, CDR2 SVGAGI. This CDR3 spans 15 amino acids. CDR3 bases: TGTGCCAGCAGTTACGAAGGGTGGTTCGGAAACATTCAGTACTTC. It specifies CASSYEGWFGNIQYF.

This clonotype was detected many times. The chain employs TRBV12-3 or TRBV12-4 and TRBJ2-7; 9 nucleotides match TRBD1. The J segment lost 5 bases and the V segment lost 4 bases, leaving 3 bases of the junction unmatched. The CDR3 is made up of 13 amino acids. The CDR3 sequence: CASSWTGENEQYF. The CDR3 nucleotides read TGTGCCAGCAGTTGGACAGGGGAGAACGAGCAGTACTTC.

This clonotype has a count of ten or more. The genes are TRBV12-3 or TRBV12-4 and TRBJ1-2; 7 nucleotides match TRBD1. J gave up 8 bases and V 5 bases, and 8 bases lay outside the gene matches. This CDR3 region has 13 residues. CDR3 residues: CASSLTGMGGYTF. The DNA of the CDR3 is TGTGCCAGCAGTCTGACAGGGATGGGGGGCTACACCTTC.

This clonotype was observed a single time. This chain joins TRBV7-2 and TRBJ2-3, with TRBD2 identical over 12 bases. This CDR3 has 16 amino acids. Germline lookup yields CDR1 SGHTA and CDR2 FQGNSA. Trimming took 5 bases from V and 2 from J; bases not matched to a gene: 5. The CDR3 nucleotides are TGTGCCAGCAGCCCGGGACTAGCGGGTTACACAGATACGCAGTATTTT. It codes for CASSPGLAGYTDTQYF.